These 5 T cell receptor beta chains were all obtained from the same sample, sequenced in a study of CD8+ T cells in alopecia areata. The treatment denotes: oral pan-JAK inhibitor, 5-10 mg twice daily. cDNA prepared by RNA extraction and subsequent reverse transcription served as the template for sequencing. Here immunoSEQ multiplex PCR was the method, and the copy in TCRdb shows in-frame clones only, minus some. The sample lists roughly 99,000 clones; roughly 89% were seen once. The input for sequencing was CD8+ T cells sorted from blood, taken at week 24, from a patient treated with tofacitinib. The receptors were gathered from a human donor with alopecia areata.

The CDR3 nucleotides read TGCGCCAGCAGCCAAGAGGGCGGAGACTATGGCTACACCTTC. This encodes CASSQEGGDYGYTF. The gene calls are TRBV4-1 and TRBJ1-2, with unresolved D. CDR1 and CDR2 (germline): MGHRA, YSYEKL. Trimming took off 0 bases at V and 3 bases at J, with 8 bases between the two ends. The CDR3 is 14 amino acids.

The rearrangement uses TRBV30 and TRBJ2-5; a possible D gene is TRBD1 (6 bases). Trimming removed 3 bases at V and 3 bases at J, with 11 bases between. The CDR3 extends over 13 amino acids. CDR1 GTSNPN and CDR2 SVGIG come from the germline V gene (reference sequence). The CDR3 loop is CAWRDAGEETQYF. The CDR3 nucleotides read TGTGCCTGGAGGGATGCAGGGGAAGAGACCCAGTACTTC. The variable domain in full, completed from reference TRBV30 and TRBJ2-5, reads SQTIHQWPATLVQPVGSPLSLECTVEGTSNPNLYWYRQAAGRGLQLLFYSVGIGQISSEVPQNLSASRPQDRQFILSSKKLLLSDSGFYLCAWRDAGEETQYFGPGTRLLVL.

The chain joins TRBV19 to TRBJ2-3; tentatively, D is TRBD1 (6 bases). With 5 bases removed from V and 4 bases from J, the gap between germline ends came to 22 bases. Germline V CDR1 and CDR2: LNHDA, SQIVND (reference sequence). The CDR3 consists of 17 residues. CDR3 in amino acids: CASSPIESTGWADTQYF. The CDR3 DNA reads TGTGCCAGTAGTCCCATAGAGTCGACAGGCTGGGCAGATACGCAGTATTTT.

The V call is TRBV15, the J call TRBJ2-5, with D perhaps given as TRBD1 or TRBD2 (5 bases each). The CDR3 consists of 18 residues. The germline V gene has CDR1 LNHNV and CDR2 YYDKDF (reference sequence). V lost 5 bases and J lost 1, with 23 bases in between. In DNA, the CDR3 is TGTGCCACCAGCCTCCGTGACAGAGGGTGGAACCTCCAAGAGACCCAGTACTTC. The encoded protein is CATSLRDRGWNLQETQYF.

The V gene is TRBV6-1, the J gene TRBJ1-2; perhaps TRBD1 as D (6 bases). The germline V gene encodes CDR1 MNHNS and CDR2 SASEGT. Deletions cut 6 bases from V and 2 bases from J, with 10 bases between. This CDR3 contains 13 residues. The CDR3 region is CASRQGLNYGYTF. The CDR3, as DNA: TGTGCCAGCAGACAGGGACTCAACTATGGCTACACCTTC.